This T cell receptor beta chain was profiled in a study of blood T cell repertoires in COVID-19. Repertoires were generated with immunoSEQ multiplex PCR, while TCRdb's copy carries only in-frame clones and drops some. The data contain tens of thousands of clones, 85% to 90% of them seen just once; the ten biggest clones take up about 20%. V trimming: 2 bases; J trimming: 1 base; junction bases outside the gene matches: 6. From germline, CDR1 is SGHRS and CDR2 YFSETQ. The CDR3 sequence is 15 residues long. The chain recombines TRBV5-1 with TRBJ2-7; 7 nucleotides agree with TRBD2. The receptor was derived from a woman in her fifties or sixties with COVID-19, enrolled during active disease. Sequencing used peripheral blood. The CDR3 coding sequence is TGCGCCAGCAGCTTCGTGGGGCGGGGGTCCTACGAGCAGTACTTC. It encodes CASSFVGRGSYEQYF. Based on the CDR3 plus reference TRBV5-1 and TRBJ2-7, the full variable domain is KAGVTQTPRYLIKTRGQQVTLSCSPISGHRSVSWYQQTPGQGLQFLFEYFSETQRNKGNFPGRFSGRQFSNSRSEMNVSTLELGDSALYLCASSFVGRGSYEQYFGPGTRLTVT.